The 10 T cell receptor beta chains below all came from one sample that was sequenced in a study of blood T cell repertoires in COVID-19. TCRdb's table, derived via immunoSEQ multiplex PCR, lists solely in-frame clones and lacks some. The table has roughly 64,000 clones, roughly 82% seen once. Sequencing used peripheral blood. These receptors were collected from a human donor in a cohort sampled during active COVID-19.

J is TRBJ2-5 and V is TRBV15; TRBD1 is a possible D gene (5 bases). The CDR3 loop spans 14 amino acids. The ends were cut back, 4 bases at V and 4 bases at J, with 13 bases in the middle. Germline V gene lookup returns CDR1 LNHNV and CDR2 YYDKDF (reference sequence). For the CDR3, the DNA is TGTGCCACCAGCACCCAGGGTTATGGAGAGACCCAGTACTTC. It translates to CATSTQGYGETQYF.

This sequence joins TRBV3-1 (or the pseudogene TRBV3-2) and TRBJ2-3, with TRBD2 matching 15 bases. The V gene end was trimmed by 5 bases and the J gene end by 6 bases; junction bases not matched to a gene: 6. The germline V gene encodes CDR1 LGHDT and CDR2 YNNKEL (reference sequence). The CDR3 consists of 16 residues. CDR3 DNA: TGTGCCAGCAGCTTCCGGACTAGCGGGGGGGCTGATACGCAGTATTTT. This gives the protein CASSFRTSGGADTQYF.

This sequence joins TRBV6-6 and TRBJ2-1; possibly TRBD2 for D (7 bases). V lost 0 bases, J lost 12 bases, and 15 bases lay in between. The CDR3 length is 14 residues. CDR1 MNHNY and CDR2 SVGAGI come from the germline V gene (reference sequence). The CDR3 DNA reads TGTGCCAGCAGTTACTCTTCGGGGGGCTCTCGGCAGTTCTTC. Translation: CASSYSSGGSRQFF.

The sample holds a few counts of this clone. The chain is built from TRBV5-1 and TRBJ1-6; D may be TRBD1 (5 bases). The germline V and J ends were trimmed by 4 bases and 7 bases, with 12 bases remaining between them. The CDR3 length is 14 residues. The V gene's germline CDR1 is SGHRS and CDR2 YFSETQ. The CDR3 DNA follows: TGCGCCAGCAGCCTAGGGGCCACGAATTCACCCCTCCACTTT. Translation gives CASSLGATNSPLHF.

The chain carries TRBV15 and TRBJ1-1; 7 nucleotides line up with TRBD1. V lost 3 bases to trimming and J lost 2 bases; unmatched junction nucleotides: 6. Germline lookup yields CDR1 LNHNV and CDR2 YYDKDF (reference sequence). The CDR3 runs to 15 residues. DNA for the CDR3: TGTGCCACCAGCAGGTCCAGGGGGATAAACACTGAAGCTTTCTTT. Its protein is CATSRSRGINTEAFF.

This clone was seen repeatedly, ten times or more. CDR3 sequence (DNA): TGTGCCATCAGGGGGGAGGCGGACAATCAGCCCCAGCATTTT. It codes for CAIRGEADNQPQHF. The rearrangement uses TRBV6-6 and TRBJ1-5; 7 bases match TRBD1. The CDR3 contains 14 residues. Unmatched junction bases numbered 9, after V lost 10 bases and J lost 3 bases. Germline assignment: CDR1 MNHNY and CDR2 SVGAGI (reference sequence).

This sequence joins TRBV5-4 and TRBJ2-5, with TRBD2 matching over 7 bases. The CDR3 sequence is 15 residues long. Looked up from germline, CDR1 is SGHNT and CDR2 is YYREEE (reference sequence). Trimming at V came to 3 bases and at J to 0 bases, leaving 5 bases not matched to a gene. CDR3 loop: CASSSGGGHQETQYF. CDR3 nucleotide sequence: TGTGCCAGCAGCTCAGGCGGGGGACACCAAGAGACCCAGTACTTC.

This chain joins TRBV15 and TRBJ2-5; D is possibly TRBD2 (7 bases). Germline CDR1 reads LNHNV; CDR2 reads YYDKDF (reference sequence). The CDR3 sequence is 14 residues long. Trimming removed 0 bases at V and 4 bases at J, with 9 bases between. The CDR3 region is CATSRDAGAETQYF. The CDR3 DNA reads TGTGCCACCAGCAGAGATGCGGGGGCAGAGACCCAGTACTTC.

The sample holds a few counts of this clone. The chain has TRBV2 and TRBJ1-4; maybe TRBD1 (6 bases). The CDR3 has 14 amino acids. Trimming stripped 7 bases from V and 8 bases from J, with 17 bases between. Germline loops: CDR1 SNHLY, CDR2 FYNNEI. This CDR3 reads CASMVGHRDEKLFF. In nucleotides, the CDR3 is TGTGCCAGCATGGTGGGACATCGTGACGAAAAACTGTTTTTT.

This chain joins TRBV11-3 and TRBJ2-6; 8 bases are shared with TRBD1. The CDR3 totals 17 residues. Unmatched junction bases numbered 2, after V lost 1 base and J lost 0 bases. Germline CDR1 is SGHNT and CDR2 is YENEEA. CDR3 coding DNA: TGTGCCAGCAGCTTAGGGACAGGGAGCTCTGGGGCCAACGTCCTGACTTTC. It is translated as CASSLGTGSSGANVLTF.